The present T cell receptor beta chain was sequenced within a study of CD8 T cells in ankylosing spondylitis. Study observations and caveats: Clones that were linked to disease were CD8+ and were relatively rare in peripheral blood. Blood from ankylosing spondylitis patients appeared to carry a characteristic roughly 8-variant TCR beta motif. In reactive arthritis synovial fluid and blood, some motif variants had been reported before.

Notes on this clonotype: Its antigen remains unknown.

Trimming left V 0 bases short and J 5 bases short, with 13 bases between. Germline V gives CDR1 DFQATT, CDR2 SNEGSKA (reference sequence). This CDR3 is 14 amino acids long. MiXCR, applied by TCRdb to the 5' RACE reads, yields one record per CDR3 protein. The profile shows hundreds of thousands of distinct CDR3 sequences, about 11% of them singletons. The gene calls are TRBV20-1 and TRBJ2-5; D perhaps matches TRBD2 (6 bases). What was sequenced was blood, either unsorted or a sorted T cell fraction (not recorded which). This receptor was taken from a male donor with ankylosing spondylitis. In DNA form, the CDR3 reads TGCAGTGCTAGAGATCCTGGGGGGTGGGAGACCCAGTACTTC. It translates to CSARDPGGWETQYF.